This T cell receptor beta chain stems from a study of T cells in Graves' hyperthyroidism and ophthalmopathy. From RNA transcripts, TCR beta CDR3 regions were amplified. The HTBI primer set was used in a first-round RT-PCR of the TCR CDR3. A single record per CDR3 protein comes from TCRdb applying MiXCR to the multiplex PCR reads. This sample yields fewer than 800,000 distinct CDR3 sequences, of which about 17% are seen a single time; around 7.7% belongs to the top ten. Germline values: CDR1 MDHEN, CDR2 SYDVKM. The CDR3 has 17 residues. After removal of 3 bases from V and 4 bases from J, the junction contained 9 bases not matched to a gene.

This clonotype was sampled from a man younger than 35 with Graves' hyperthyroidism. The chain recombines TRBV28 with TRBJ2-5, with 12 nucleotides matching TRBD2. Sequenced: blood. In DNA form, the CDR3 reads TGTGCCAGCAGTTTCTACTCGACTAGCGGGAGAGTAGAGACCCAGTACTTC. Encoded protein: CASSFYSTSGRVETQYF.